The 9 T cell receptor beta chains given below trace back to one sample, sequenced in a study of blood T cell repertoires in COVID-19. The assay was immunoSEQ multiplex PCR, and TCRdb's table has in-frame clones only and misses some. The table has 250,000 to 300,000 clones, approximately 90% seen once. Input material: peripheral blood. These receptors originate from a woman aged 45-65 years with COVID-19, enrolled during active disease.

This chain joins TRBV30 and TRBJ2-7; TRBD1 matches at 9 bases. V shed 5 bases, J shed 1 base, and the junction held 0 bases outside the gene matches. Germline lookup yields CDR1 GTSNPN and CDR2 SVGIG (reference sequence). The CDR3 runs to 12 residues. The CDR3 sequence is CAWGTGSYEQYF. CDR3 coding DNA: TGTGCCTGGGGGACAGGGTCCTACGAGCAGTACTTC.

This clone was counted a single time. The V gene is TRBV5-6, the J gene TRBJ1-1; D gene unclear. Germline values: CDR1 SGHDT, CDR2 YYEEEE. The V gene lost 0 bases and the J gene lost 0 bases, with 9 bases spanning the gap. The CDR3 length is 15 residues. CDR3 coding DNA: TGTGCCAGCAGCTTGGGGAGTCCTATGAACACTGAAGCTTTCTTT. Its translation is CASSLGSPMNTEAFF.

The V gene is TRBV30, the J gene TRBJ2-1; D is ambiguous. The V and J ends lost 2 bases and 4 bases respectively, with 21 bases between them. The germline gives CDR1 GTSNPN, CDR2 SVGIG (reference sequence). This CDR3 is 17 amino acids long. The CDR3 sequence: CAWSQKVLDDVYNEQFF. CDR3 bases: TGTGCCTGGAGTCAAAAAGTCCTAGACGACGTGTACAATGAGCAGTTCTTC.

Written as DNA, the CDR3 is TGTGCCAGCAGGCCCGGGACAGGGGAGGAAAAACTGTTTTTT. Its translation is CASRPGTGEEKLFF. The chain joins TRBV13 to TRBJ1-4; the match to TRBD1 covers 10 bases. The CDR3 spans 14 residues. V dropped 6 bases and J dropped 8; count of bases not matched to a gene: 6. The germline V gene encodes CDR1 PRHDT and CDR2 FYEKMQ (reference sequence).

The chain links TRBV28 to TRBJ1-1, with TRBD1 as a possible D gene (6 bases). V was pared by 2 bases and J by 4 bases, with 14 bases between. The CDR3 is 15 residues long. CDR1 MDHEN and CDR2 SYDVKM come from the germline V gene. The CDR3 sequence is CASSLTGQWVTEAFF. The DNA of the CDR3 is TGTGCCAGCAGTTTAACAGGACAGTGGGTCACTGAAGCTTTCTTT.

J is TRBJ1-2 and V is TRBV18, with 7 nucleotides matching TRBD1. The CDR3 is made up of 14 amino acids. CDR1 is KGHSH, CDR2 LQKENI, per germline. The V and J ends lost 5 bases and 3 bases, in that order; junction bases with no gene match: 6. CDR3 region: CASSAGQTDYGYTF. CDR3 in DNA: TGTGCCAGCTCAGCGGGACAGACCGACTATGGCTACACCTTC. Supplemented by reference TRBV18 and TRBJ1-2, the full variable domain reads NAGVMQNPRHLVRRRGQEARLRCSPMKGHSHVYWYRQLPEEGLKFMVYLQKENIIDESGMPKERFSAEFPKEGPSILRIQQVVRGDSAAYFCASSAGQTDYGYTFGSGTRLTVV.

The gene calls are TRBV30 and TRBJ2-7; TRBD2 aligns across 8 bases. V shed 0 bases and J 0 bases; nucleotides not matched to a gene: 4. There are 15 residues in the CDR3. Germline V lookup: CDR1 GTSNPN, CDR2 SVGIG (reference sequence). The CDR3 region is CAWSVLAGLSYEQYF. Written as DNA, the CDR3 is TGTGCCTGGAGTGTCCTAGCGGGCCTCTCCTACGAGCAGTACTTC.

The rearrangement uses TRBV7-9 and TRBJ2-3; 11 bases agree with TRBD2. The CDR3 has 15 residues. CDR1 is SEHNR and CDR2 is FQNEAQ in the germline V gene (reference sequence). V was clipped by 1 base and J by 4 bases; unmatched bases: 1. DNA for the CDR3: TGTGCCAGCAGCTTAGGTAGCGGGGGGGCAGATACGCAGTATTTT. It specifies CASSLGSGGADTQYF.

This chain connects TRBV3-1 (or the pseudogene TRBV3-2) to TRBJ2-1; 13 positions agree with TRBD2. With 4 bases clipped from V and 9 bases from J, the junction kept 15 bases outside the gene matches. This CDR3 spans 18 amino acids. The germline V gene has CDR1 LGHDT and CDR2 YNNKEL (reference sequence). The chain's CDR3 is CASSLTPRLLAGGGEQFF. CDR3 sequence (DNA): TGTGCCAGCAGCCTGACCCCCCGGTTACTAGCGGGAGGGGGTGAGCAGTTCTTC.